The present entry profiles one T cell receptor beta chain with its context. The CDR3 has 14 amino acids. V gave up 3 bases and J gave up 2 bases, with 8 bases separating them. Germline values: CDR1 MNHEY, CDR2 SMNVEV (reference sequence). Profiling relied on immunoSEQ multiplex PCR, and the TCRdb table lists in-frame clones only, not all of them. This table holds roughly 63,000 clones, 85% to 90% found once. The data belong to a study of OX40 agonist ivuxolimab in advanced cancers. Researchers took blood at baseline, on cycle 4 day 1, and on cycle 7 day 1. Here the sequenced sample was CD4+ or CD8+ T cells sorted from blood, taken in a trial of the OX40 agonist ivuxolimab. This clonotype was obtained from an adult with an advanced solid tumor such as melanoma, head and neck, liver or kidney cancer. The rearrangement uses TRBV27 and TRBJ1-5, with a weak D call TRBD1 (5 bases). In nucleotides, the CDR3 is TGTGCCAGCAGTTTTGGCAGGGGCAATCAGCCCCAGCATTTT. Its translation: CASSFGRGNQPQHF.